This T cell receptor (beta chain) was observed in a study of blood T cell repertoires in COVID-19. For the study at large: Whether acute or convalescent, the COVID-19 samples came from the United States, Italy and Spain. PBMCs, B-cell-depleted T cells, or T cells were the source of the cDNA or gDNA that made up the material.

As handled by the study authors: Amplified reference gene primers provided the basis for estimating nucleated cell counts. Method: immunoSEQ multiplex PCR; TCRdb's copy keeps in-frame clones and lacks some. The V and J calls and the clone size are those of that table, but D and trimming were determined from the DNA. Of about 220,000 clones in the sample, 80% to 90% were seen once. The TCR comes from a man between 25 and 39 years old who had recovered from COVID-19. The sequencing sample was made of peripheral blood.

The DNA of the CDR3 is TGTGCCAGCAGCTTCTGGGCGTCAGATACGCAGTATTTT. Its translation: CASSFWASDTQYF. The V gene is TRBV11-2, the J gene TRBJ2-3; D is ambiguous. The germline CDR1 and CDR2 sequences are SGHAT and FQNNGV. The CDR3 is made up of 13 amino acids. V dropped 3 bases and J dropped 4 bases, with 8 bases sitting between them.